A single sample is the source of the 23 T cell receptor beta chains below, sequenced in a study of blood T cell repertoires in COVID-19. Measured with immunoSEQ multiplex PCR; TCRdb has only the in-frame clones, and not every one. The table lists fewer than 700,000 clones, less than 90% of them singletons. The sample comprised peripheral blood. All receptors come from a woman in her 50s with COVID-19, enrolled during active disease.

This clone was counted a single time. The J gene is TRBJ1-1, the V gene TRBV24-1; D is ambiguous. V was clipped by 1 base and J by 1 base, with 12 bases between them. The germline CDR1 and CDR2 sequences are KGHDR and SFDVKD. The CDR3 has 16 residues. The CDR3 region is CATSDFLFGGNTEAFF. CDR3 sequence (DNA): TGTGCCACCAGTGATTTTCTCTTCGGCGGGAACACTGAAGCTTTCTTT.

The chain joins TRBV5-1 to TRBJ1-2; no clear D gene. Germline V gene sequence: CDR1 SGHRS, CDR2 YFSETQ. The ends were cut back, 0 bases at V and 8 bases at J, with 11 bases in the middle. The CDR3 extends over 13 amino acids. The CDR3 DNA follows: TGCGCCAGCAGCTTGGTTCCGTCGGGAGGCTACACCTTC. The encoded protein is CASSLVPSGGYTF.

The V call is TRBV6-6, the J call TRBJ1-5; 7 bases agree with TRBD1. V lost 7 bases to trimming and J lost 0 bases; unmatched junction nucleotides: 6. The germline V gene has CDR1 MNHNY and CDR2 SVGAGI (reference sequence). The CDR3 runs 15 residues. CDR3 residues: CASTQGTVSNQPQHF. The CDR3 DNA reads as TGTGCCAGCACCCAAGGGACAGTTAGCAATCAGCCCCAGCATTTT.

This clone was detected only a few times. The rearrangement links TRBV28 to TRBJ1-5, with 10 nucleotides matching TRBD1. CDR3 length: 16 residues. V lost 3 bases, J lost 6 bases, and 8 bases stayed unmatched. Germline CDR1 and CDR2: MDHEN and SYDVKM. The DNA of the CDR3 is TGTGCCAGCAGTTTTTGGGACAGGGGTCACCCTCAGCCCCAGCATTTT. It codes for CASSFWDRGHPQPQHF.

The chain uses TRBV3-1 (or the pseudogene TRBV3-2) and TRBJ1-2, with 7 bases fitting TRBD1. In germline, CDR1 is LGHDT, CDR2 YNNKEL (reference sequence). V trimming: 0 bases; J trimming: 5 bases; junction bases outside the gene matches: 12. The CDR3 consists of 17 residues. The CDR3 bases are TGTGCCAGCAGCCAAGATATCGTAACAGGGGAAGTGTATGGCTACACCTTC. Translating gives CASSQDIVTGEVYGYTF.

V and J are TRBV5-4 and TRBJ2-1, with 7 bases lining up with TRBD1. Germline lookup yields CDR1 SGHNT and CDR2 YYREEE (reference sequence). Trimming cost V 4 bases and J 3 bases; bases outside gene matches: 13. There are 17 residues in the CDR3. The CDR3 loop reads CASSPEGGMLGYNEQFF. The CDR3 bases are TGTGCCAGCAGCCCGGAAGGGGGCATGTTGGGCTACAATGAGCAGTTCTTC.

Comments on this clone: The same CDR3 can be traced to other DNA sequences in this sample. This chain joins TRBV5-1 and TRBJ1-1, with TRBD1 matching over 10 bases. This CDR3 spans 13 amino acids. Germline assignment: CDR1 SGHRS and CDR2 YFSETQ. Trimming removed 2 bases from V and 6 bases from J; junction bases left unmatched: 1. CDR3 DNA sequence: TGCGCCAGCAGCTTAGGACAGGGGGCTGAAGCTTTCTTT. Residues: CASSLGQGAEAFF.

V is TRBV7-9 and J is TRBJ2-7; 9 bases align to TRBD1. Germline CDR1 is SEHNR and CDR2 is FQNEAQ (reference sequence). The CDR3 has 16 amino acids. V lost 0 bases, J lost 4 bases, and 7 bases stayed unmatched. The CDR3 DNA reads TGTGCCAGCAGCTTAGCCCCGGGACAGGGTAGATACGAGCAGTACTTC. Translated, it gives CASSLAPGQGRYEQYF.

The chain carries TRBV24-1 and TRBJ2-3; possible D gene TRBD1, 5 bases. Germline assignment: CDR1 KGHDR and CDR2 SFDVKD. Trimming removed 0 bases from V and 3 bases from J, with 9 bases in between. The CDR3 spans 15 residues. This chain's CDR3 is CATSDLGAGTDTQYF. CDR3 nucleotide sequence: TGTGCCACCAGTGATTTGGGGGCTGGTACAGATACGCAGTATTTT.

As to this clone: This specimen includes other DNA sequences encoding the same CDR3. The rearrangement uses TRBV5-1 and TRBJ2-2; D might be TRBD1 (6 bases). The CDR3 sequence is 13 residues long. V was pared by 3 bases and J by 4 bases, with 7 bases between. CDR1 SGHRS and CDR2 YFSETQ come from the germline V gene. CDR3 region: CASSSQGTGELFF. In DNA form, the CDR3 reads TGCGCCAGCAGCTCACAGGGCACCGGGGAGCTGTTTTTT.

The gene calls are TRBV2 and TRBJ1-6; 9 positions agree with TRBD1. CDR3 size: 17 residues. Per the germline V gene, CDR1 is SNHLY and CDR2 is FYNNEI. Trimming took 4 bases from V and 9 from J; bases not matched to a gene: 13. CDR3 nucleotide sequence: TGTGCCAGCAGTGGGGGACAGGGCAAAGGAGTCGGTTCACCCCTCCACTTT. It specifies CASSGGQGKGVGSPLHF.

This chain links TRBV7-5 with TRBJ1-1; the DNA was not compared with TRBD1, the D call given in the table. TRBV7-5 is classified as a pseudogene. The CDR3 loop spans 11 amino acids. CDR3 coding DNA: TGTGCCAGCGCACAGGGGGGCCAAGCTTTCTTT. This codes for CASAQGGQAFF.

This chain connects TRBV5-1 to TRBJ2-7; TRBD1 is a possible D gene (6 bases). The CDR3 is made up of 15 amino acids. Trimming took off 4 bases at V and 0 bases at J, with 14 bases between the two ends. CDR1 is SGHRS and CDR2 is YFSETQ in the germline V gene. CDR3 coding DNA: TGCGCCAGCAGCCAGCTACAGGGCCACTCCTACGAGCAGTACTTC. This gives the protein CASSQLQGHSYEQYF. Full variable domain (remainder filled in from reference TRBV5-1 and TRBJ2-7): KAGVTQTPRYLIKTRGQQVTLSCSPISGHRSVSWYQQTPGQGLQFLFEYFSETQRNKGNFPGRFSGRQFSNSRSEMNVSTLELGDSALYLCASSQLQGHSYEQYFGPGTRLTVT.

The rearrangement links TRBV27 to TRBJ1-4; TRBD1 matches at 10 bases. The germline gives CDR1 MNHEY, CDR2 SMNVEV (reference sequence). The CDR3 spans 17 residues. Unmatched junction bases numbered 6, after V lost 5 bases and J lost 0 bases. In nucleotides, the CDR3 is TGTGCCAGCAGTCCCCGGACAGGGGGGACAACTAATGAAAAACTGTTTTTT. Protein: CASSPRTGGTTNEKLFF. The full variable domain, with the rest looked up from reference TRBV27 and TRBJ1-4, is EAQVTQNPRYLITVTGKKLTVTCSQNMNHEYMSWYRQDPGLGLRQIYYSMNVEVTDKGDVPEGYKVSRKEKRNFPLILESPSPNQTSLYFCASSPRTGGTTNEKLFFGSGTQLSVL.

V is TRBV12-5 and J is TRBJ1-2; TRBD1 aligns across 8 bases. From germline, CDR1 is LGHNT and CDR2 FRNRAP. The CDR3 sequence is 13 residues long. The trim removed 6 bases at V and 2 bases at J, leaving 2 bases unmatched. The CDR3 protein is CASGGQANYGYTF. In nucleotides, the CDR3 is TGTGCTAGTGGGGGACAGGCAAACTATGGCTACACCTTC.

The chain combines TRBV30 with TRBJ1-5, with TRBD1 identical over 10 bases. The CDR3 is made up of 18 amino acids. With V trimmed by 3 bases and J by 1 base, 12 bases remained unmatched. Germline V gene sequence: CDR1 GTSNPN, CDR2 SVGIG (reference sequence). In DNA, the CDR3 is TGTGCCTGGAGCGCGGGACAGGGGATGACATGGAGCAATCAGCCCCAGCATTTT. Its translation: CAWSAGQGMTWSNQPQHF.

This clone appeared a few times. The chain recombines TRBV19 with TRBJ1-1, with 7 bases aligning to TRBD1. V lost 1 base and J lost 4; bases outside the gene matches: 9. Germline V gives CDR1 LNHDA, CDR2 SQIVND (reference sequence). This CDR3 spans 16 amino acids. CDR3 nucleotides: TGTGCCAGTAGTATAGTAGCAGGGGGGATTTCCACTGAAGCTTTCTTT. Amino acids: CASSIVAGGISTEAFF.

The chain employs TRBV2 and TRBJ1-4, with 7 bases matching TRBD1. The CDR3 has 15 residues. V trimming: 6 bases; J trimming: 4 bases; junction bases outside the gene matches: 8. Germline V lookup: CDR1 SNHLY, CDR2 FYNNEI. The CDR3 sequence: CASSRGNRVNEKLFF. The CDR3 nucleotides read TGTGCCAGCAGCAGGGGGAACAGGGTTAATGAAAAACTGTTTTTT.

Of note for this clone: The sample carries other DNA sequences with the same CDR3. The V gene is TRBV10-3, the J gene TRBJ1-2, with TRBD1 as a possible D gene (5 bases). V was clipped by 2 bases and J by 2 bases, with 6 bases between them. This CDR3 has 13 amino acids. Per the germline V gene, CDR1 is ENHRY and CDR2 is SYGVKD. CDR3 in amino acids: CAISEGGNYGYTF. CDR3 DNA sequence: TGTGCCATCAGTGAGGGGGGGAACTATGGCTACACCTTC.

This sequence joins TRBV11-3 and TRBJ2-1; 10 bases fit TRBD2. Trimming took 1 base from V and 2 from J; bases not matched to a gene: 8. The germline gives CDR1 SGHNT, CDR2 YENEEA. This CDR3 region has 18 residues. The DNA of the CDR3 is TGTGCCAGCAGCTTAGCCCTGGCTAGCGGGGGAACCTACAATGAGCAGTTCTTC. It specifies CASSLALASGGTYNEQFF. The full variable domain, completed using reference TRBV11-3 and TRBJ2-1, is EAGVVQSPRYKIIEKKQPVAFWCNPISGHNTLYWYLQNLGQGPELLIRYENEEAVDDSQLPKDRFSAERLKGVDSTLKIQPAELGDSAVYLCASSLALASGGTYNEQFFGPGTRLTVL.

The CDR3 DNA is TGTGCCAGCAGTTTGTTGGGCCCCCTTGGCTATGGCTACACCTTC. It yields the protein CASSLLGPLGYGYTF. This sequence joins TRBV28 and TRBJ1-2, with D unresolved. The length of the CDR3 is 15 residues. The germline V and J ends were trimmed by 3 bases and 4 bases, with 15 bases remaining between them. Per germline, CDR1 MDHEN and CDR2 SYDVKM.

This clone was seen just once. The V gene is TRBV7-3, the J gene TRBJ1-1; 7 bases are shared with TRBD1. The CDR3 spans 13 residues. Losses at the gene ends were 5 bases for V and 4 bases for J; bases not matched to a gene: 4. Germline V gene sequence: CDR1 SGHTA, CDR2 FQGTGA. The CDR3 DNA sequence: TGTGCCAGCAGCCTGCGACAGGGCACTGAAGCTTTCTTT. It yields the protein CASSLRQGTEAFF. Drawing the rest from reference TRBV7-3 and TRBJ1-1, the complete variable domain is GAGVSQTPSNKVTEKGKYVELRCDPISGHTALYWYRQSLGQGPEFLIYFQGTGAADDSGLPNDRFFAVRPEGSVSTLKIQRTERGDSAVYLCASSLRQGTEAFFGQGTRLTVV.

V and J are TRBV10-3 and TRBJ1-2; D gene unclear. Trimming removed 10 bases at V and 3 bases at J, with 15 bases between. This CDR3 has 13 residues. Germline loops: CDR1 ENHRY, CDR2 SYGVKD. The CDR3 loop reads CATRYGEDYGYTF. The DNA for the CDR3 is TGTGCCACCCGATACGGGGAGGACTATGGCTACACCTTC.